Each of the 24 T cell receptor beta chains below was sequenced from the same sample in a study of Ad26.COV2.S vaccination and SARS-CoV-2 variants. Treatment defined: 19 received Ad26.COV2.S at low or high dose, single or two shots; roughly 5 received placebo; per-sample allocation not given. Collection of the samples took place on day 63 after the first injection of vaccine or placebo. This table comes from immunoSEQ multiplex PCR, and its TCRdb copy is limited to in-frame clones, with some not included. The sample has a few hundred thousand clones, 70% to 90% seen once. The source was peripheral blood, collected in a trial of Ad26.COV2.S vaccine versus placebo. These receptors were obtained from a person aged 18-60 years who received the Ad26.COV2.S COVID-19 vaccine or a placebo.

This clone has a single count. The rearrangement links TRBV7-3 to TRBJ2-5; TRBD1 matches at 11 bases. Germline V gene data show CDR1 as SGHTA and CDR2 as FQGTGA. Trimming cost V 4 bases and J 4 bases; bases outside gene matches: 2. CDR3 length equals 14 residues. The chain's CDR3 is CASSWTGGSETQYF. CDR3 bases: TGTGCCAGCAGCTGGACAGGGGGCTCAGAGACCCAGTACTTC.

CDR3 amino acids: CASSSSGVSEGNTIYF. CDR3 nucleotide sequence: TGTGCCAGCAGTTCCTCCGGGGTATCAGAAGGAAACACCATATATTTT. This chain connects TRBV28 to TRBJ1-3, with D uncertain. Between the trimmed V and J ends, which lost 4 bases and 4 bases, there was a span of 17 bases. Germline values: CDR1 MDHEN, CDR2 SYDVKM. This CDR3 is built from 16 residues.

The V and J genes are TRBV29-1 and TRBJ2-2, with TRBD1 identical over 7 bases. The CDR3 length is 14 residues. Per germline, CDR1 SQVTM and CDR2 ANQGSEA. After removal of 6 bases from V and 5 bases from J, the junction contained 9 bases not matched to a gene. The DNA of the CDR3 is TGCAGCGTGGAGACAGGGTCTAATACCGGGGAGCTGTTTTTT. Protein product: CSVETGSNTGELFF.

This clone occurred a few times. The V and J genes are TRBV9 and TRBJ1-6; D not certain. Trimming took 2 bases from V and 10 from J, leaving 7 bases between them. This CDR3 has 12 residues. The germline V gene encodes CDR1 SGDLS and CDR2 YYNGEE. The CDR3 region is CASSVPMSPLHF. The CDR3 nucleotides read TGTGCCAGCAGCGTCCCCATGTCACCCCTCCACTTT.

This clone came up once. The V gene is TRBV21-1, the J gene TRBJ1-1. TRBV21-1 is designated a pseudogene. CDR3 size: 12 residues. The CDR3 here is CASSKGENSAFF. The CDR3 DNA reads TGTGCCAGCAGCAAAGGGGAGAACTCTGCTTTCTTT.

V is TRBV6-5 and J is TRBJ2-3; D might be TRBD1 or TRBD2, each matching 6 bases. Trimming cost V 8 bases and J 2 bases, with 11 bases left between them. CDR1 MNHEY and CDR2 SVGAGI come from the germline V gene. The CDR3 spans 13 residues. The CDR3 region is CASSGGPTDTQYF. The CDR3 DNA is TGTGCCAGCTCCGGGGGCCCCACAGATACGCAGTATTTT.

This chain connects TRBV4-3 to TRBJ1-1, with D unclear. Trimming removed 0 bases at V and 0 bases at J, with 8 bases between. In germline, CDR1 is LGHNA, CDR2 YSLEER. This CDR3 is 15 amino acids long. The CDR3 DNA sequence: TGCGCCAGCAGCCAAGAGGTAGGGATGAACACTGAAGCTTTCTTT. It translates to CASSQEVGMNTEAFF.

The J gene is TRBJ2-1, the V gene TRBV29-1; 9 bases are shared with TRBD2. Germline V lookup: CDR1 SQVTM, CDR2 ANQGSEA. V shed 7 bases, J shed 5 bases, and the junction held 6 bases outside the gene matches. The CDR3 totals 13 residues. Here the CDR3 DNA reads TGCAGCGGGAGGGGACTAGCAGACAATGAGCAGTTCTTC. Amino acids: CSGRGLADNEQFF.

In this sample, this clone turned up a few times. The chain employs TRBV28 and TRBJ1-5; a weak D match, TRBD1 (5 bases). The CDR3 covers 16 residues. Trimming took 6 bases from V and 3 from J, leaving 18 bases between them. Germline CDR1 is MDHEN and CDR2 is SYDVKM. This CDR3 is CASSLAAGFNNQPQHF. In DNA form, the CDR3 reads TGTGCCAGCAGCCTCGCGGCAGGGTTTAACAATCAGCCCCAGCATTTT.

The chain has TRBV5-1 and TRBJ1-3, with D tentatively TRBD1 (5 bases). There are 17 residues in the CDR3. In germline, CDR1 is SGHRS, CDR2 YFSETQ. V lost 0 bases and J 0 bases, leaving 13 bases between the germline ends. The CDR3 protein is CASSLAQGSLSGNTIYF. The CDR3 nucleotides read TGCGCCAGCAGCTTGGCGCAGGGCAGTCTCTCTGGAAACACCATATATTTT.

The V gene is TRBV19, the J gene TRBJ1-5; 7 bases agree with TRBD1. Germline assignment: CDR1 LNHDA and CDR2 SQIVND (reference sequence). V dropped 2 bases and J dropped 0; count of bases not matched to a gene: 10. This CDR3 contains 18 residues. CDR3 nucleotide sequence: TGTGCCAGTAGTATACCCTTTGGGACAGCCCATAGCAATCAGCCCCAGCATTTT. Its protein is CASSIPFGTAHSNQPQHF.

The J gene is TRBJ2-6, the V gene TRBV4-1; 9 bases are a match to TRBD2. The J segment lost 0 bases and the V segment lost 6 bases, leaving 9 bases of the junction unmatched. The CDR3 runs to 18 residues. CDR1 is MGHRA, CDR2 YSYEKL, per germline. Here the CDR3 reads CASSGSGGVLSGANVLTF. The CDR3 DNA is TGCGCCAGCAGTGGTAGCGGGGGCGTTCTCTCTGGGGCCAACGTCCTGACTTTC.

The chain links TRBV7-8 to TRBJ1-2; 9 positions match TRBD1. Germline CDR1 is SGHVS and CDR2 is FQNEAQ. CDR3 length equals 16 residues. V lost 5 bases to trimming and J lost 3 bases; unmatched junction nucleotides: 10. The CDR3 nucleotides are TGTGCCAGCAGCGTTAGCCGGGACAGGGCTTACTATGGCTACACCTTC. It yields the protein CASSVSRDRAYYGYTF.

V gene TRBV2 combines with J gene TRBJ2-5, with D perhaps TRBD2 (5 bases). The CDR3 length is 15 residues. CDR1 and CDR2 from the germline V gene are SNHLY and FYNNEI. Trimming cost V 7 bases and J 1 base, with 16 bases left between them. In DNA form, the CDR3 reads TGTGCCAGCAAGGCCAGCACTAGTACCCAAGAGACCCAGTACTTC. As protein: CASKASTSTQETQYF.

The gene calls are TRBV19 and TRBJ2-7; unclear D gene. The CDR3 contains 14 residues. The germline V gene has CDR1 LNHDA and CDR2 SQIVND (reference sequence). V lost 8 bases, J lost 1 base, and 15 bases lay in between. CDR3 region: CASGNPGLSYEQYF. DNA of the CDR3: TGTGCCAGTGGGAACCCAGGCTTATCCTACGAGCAGTACTTC.

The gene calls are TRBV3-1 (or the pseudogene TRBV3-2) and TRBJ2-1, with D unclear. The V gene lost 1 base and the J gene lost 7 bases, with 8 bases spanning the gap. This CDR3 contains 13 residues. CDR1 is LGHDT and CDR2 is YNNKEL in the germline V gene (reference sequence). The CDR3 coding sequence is TGTGCCAGCAGCCAAGGGAACCGGAATGAGCAGTTCTTC. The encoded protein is CASSQGNRNEQFF.

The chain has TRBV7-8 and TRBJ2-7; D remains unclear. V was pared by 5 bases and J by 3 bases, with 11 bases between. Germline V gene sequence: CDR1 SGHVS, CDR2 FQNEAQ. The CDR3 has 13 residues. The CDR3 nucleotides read TGTGCCAGCAGCCCAGCAAAAATCTACGAGCAGTACTTC. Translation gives CASSPAKIYEQYF.

CDR3: CASSLGTGRYNEQFF. The CDR3 DNA reads TGTGCCAGCAGCTTAGGGACAGGGCGATACAATGAGCAGTTCTTC. The V and J genes are TRBV7-9 and TRBJ2-1; 8 bases fit TRBD1. Germline CDR1 reads SEHNR; CDR2 reads FQNEAQ (reference sequence). The CDR3 runs 15 residues. Trimming removed 1 base from V and 4 bases from J; junction bases left unmatched: 3.

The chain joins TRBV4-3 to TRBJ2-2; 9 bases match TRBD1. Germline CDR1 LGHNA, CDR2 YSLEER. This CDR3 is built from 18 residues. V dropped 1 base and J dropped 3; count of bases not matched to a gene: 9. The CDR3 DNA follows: TGCGCCAGCAGCCAAGGGGACGGACAGGGGCCAGACACCGGGGAGCTGTTTTTT. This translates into CASSQGDGQGPDTGELFF.

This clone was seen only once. CDR3 region: CASSQDSRSYEQYF. In DNA form, the CDR3 reads TGCGCCAGCAGCCAAGATTCGAGGTCTTACGAGCAGTACTTC. The chain carries TRBV4-1 and TRBJ2-7; D is unclear. CDR1 and CDR2 (germline): MGHRA, YSYEKL. This CDR3 region has 14 residues. Between the trimmed V and J ends, which lost 0 bases and 4 bases, there was a span of 10 bases.

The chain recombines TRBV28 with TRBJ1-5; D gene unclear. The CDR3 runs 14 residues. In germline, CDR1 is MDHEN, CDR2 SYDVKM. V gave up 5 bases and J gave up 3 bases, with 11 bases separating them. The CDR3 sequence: CASSISPNNQPQHF. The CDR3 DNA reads TGTGCCAGCAGTATCTCCCCGAACAATCAGCCCCAGCATTTT.

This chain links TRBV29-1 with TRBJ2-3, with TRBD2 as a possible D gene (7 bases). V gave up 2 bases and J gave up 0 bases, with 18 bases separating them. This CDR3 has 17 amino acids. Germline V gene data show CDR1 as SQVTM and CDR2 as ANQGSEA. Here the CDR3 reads CSVESPGGGRSTDTQYF. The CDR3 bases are TGCAGCGTTGAAAGTCCAGGCGGGGGCCGTAGCACAGATACGCAGTATTTT.

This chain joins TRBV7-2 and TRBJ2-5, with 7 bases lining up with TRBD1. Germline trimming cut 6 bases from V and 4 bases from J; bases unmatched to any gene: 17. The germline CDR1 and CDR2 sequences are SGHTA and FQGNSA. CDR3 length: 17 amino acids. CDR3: CASSQRLGQFRGETQYF. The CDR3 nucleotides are TGTGCCAGCAGTCAGAGGTTGGGACAGTTTCGTGGAGAGACCCAGTACTTC.

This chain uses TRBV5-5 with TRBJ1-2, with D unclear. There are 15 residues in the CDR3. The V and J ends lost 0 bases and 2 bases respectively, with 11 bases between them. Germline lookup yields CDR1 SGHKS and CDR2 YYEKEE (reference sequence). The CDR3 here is CASSLGAKSNYGYTF. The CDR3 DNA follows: TGTGCCAGCAGCTTGGGGGCCAAGTCGAACTATGGCTACACCTTC.